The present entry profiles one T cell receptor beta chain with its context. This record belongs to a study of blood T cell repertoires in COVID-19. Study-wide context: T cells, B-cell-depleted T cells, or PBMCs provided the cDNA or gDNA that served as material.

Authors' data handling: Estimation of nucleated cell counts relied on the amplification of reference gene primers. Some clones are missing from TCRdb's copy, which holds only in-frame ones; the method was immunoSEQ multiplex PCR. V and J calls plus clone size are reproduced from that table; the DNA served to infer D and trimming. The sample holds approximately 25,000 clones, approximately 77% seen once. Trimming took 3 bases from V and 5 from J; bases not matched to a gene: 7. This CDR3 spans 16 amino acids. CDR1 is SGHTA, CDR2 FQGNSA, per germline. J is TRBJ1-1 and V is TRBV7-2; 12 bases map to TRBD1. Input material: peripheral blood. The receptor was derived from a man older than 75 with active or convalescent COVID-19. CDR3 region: CASSFRDRGPATEAFF. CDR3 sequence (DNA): TGTGCCAGCAGCTTCCGGGACAGGGGGCCTGCGACTGAAGCTTTCTTT.